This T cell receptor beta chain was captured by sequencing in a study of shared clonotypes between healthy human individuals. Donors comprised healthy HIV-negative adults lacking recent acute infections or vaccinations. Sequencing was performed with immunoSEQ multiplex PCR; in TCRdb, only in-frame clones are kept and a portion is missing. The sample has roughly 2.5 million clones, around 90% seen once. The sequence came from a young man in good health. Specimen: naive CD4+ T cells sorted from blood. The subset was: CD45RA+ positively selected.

CDR3 amino acids: CASSYREGNSPLHF. CDR3 DNA sequence: TGCGCCAGCAGCTACAGGGAGGGGAATTCACCCCTCCACTTT. This chain joins TRBV5-1 and TRBJ1-6; TRBD1 is a possible D gene (6 bases). The V end was cut by 3 bases, the J end by 7 bases, with 11 bases between. The CDR3 loop spans 14 amino acids. Germline CDR1 and CDR2: SGHRS and YFSETQ.